A selection of T cell receptor beta chains follows, all from one sample in a study of blood T cell repertoires in COVID-19. The assay was immunoSEQ multiplex PCR, and TCRdb's table has in-frame clones only and misses some. This sample carries 310,000 or so clones, 88% of them seen once, and the ten largest clones take 4%. Sample: peripheral blood. The receptors derive from a woman aged 45-60 years with active or convalescent COVID-19. Both conserved end residues are part of each CDR3. Size values are once, few and many counts, or a class for expanded clones, and some rows have none.

TRBJ1-6 TRBV27 few CASSPETGYRSSPLHF
TRBJ1-1 TRBV7-9 many CASSLMALNTEAFF
TRBJ1-1 TRBV12-3/TRBV12-4 . CASSQSYTEAFF
TRBJ1-5 TRBV7-6 . CASSQGVPNQPQHF
TRBJ2-3 TRBV10-3 . CAISDRGTGADTQYF
TRBJ1-2 TRBV20-1 . CSATEEGYTF
TRBJ1-1 TRBV5-1 . CASSLAVPAGVEAFF
TRBJ2-1 TRBV7-2 . CASSLSNPNEQFF
TRBJ2-5 TRBV5-1 . CASSLRPSLSQETQYF
TRBJ2-7 TRBV6-6 many CASRYRGTPSYEQYF
TRBJ2-1 TRBV20-1 . CSQSSNNEQFF
TRBJ1-2 TRBV6-2/TRBV6-3 . CASSYYGQGGGYTF
TRBJ2-5 TRBV6-4 . CASSDPARETQYF
TRBJ2-7 TRBV7-2 . CASSLLGGGASYEQYF
TRBJ1-2 TRBV6-5 few CASRGTGDWYGYTF
TRBJ2-5 TRBV19 . CASSILGGETQYF
TRBJ2-3 TRBV5-4 . CASSKRDFGYTQYF
TRBJ2-1 TRBV5-1 . CASSTLAGYNEQFF
TRBJ1-2 TRBV15 . CATSLDRRNGYTF
TRBJ2-2 TRBV5-1 . CASSLGLVGTGELFF
TRBJ2-1 TRBV3-1/TRBV3-2 . CASSQVGGGARNEQFF
TRBJ1-1 TRBV18 few CASSTDRTMNTEAFF
TRBJ2-7 TRBV6-6 . CASNRGRTYEQYF
TRBJ2-7 TRBV7-9 . CASSLVSREYEQYF
TRBJ2-3 TRBV10-3 . CAISGPRDSDTQYF
TRBJ1-5 TRBV7-6 . CASSPRGGLGNQPQHF
TRBJ2-4 TRBV28 . CASSPQGPDIQYF
TRBJ2-7 TRBV3-1/TRBV3-2 once CASSQVEGNEQYF
TRBJ1-4 TRBV11-2 . CASSSDTLNEKLFF
TRBJ1-2 TRBV18 . CASSPQNRAIYGYTF
TRBJ2-2 TRBV7-3 . CASSSGLAGNTGELFF
TRBJ1-2 TRBV28 . CASSAGTGVYGYTF
TRBJ2-3 TRBV23-1 . CASIWHYTDTQYF
TRBJ1-6 TRBV30 . CAWSVLGRGSNSPLHF
TRBJ2-7 TRBV6-2/TRBV6-3 . CASSLAGDAPSEQYF
TRBJ1-2 TRBV29-1 . CSGTDNNYGYTF
TRBJ2-5 TRBV7-6 . CASSLEVLRVETQYF
TRBJ1-5 TRBV6-6 . CASSYAKGGADQPQHF
TRBJ1-1 TRBV27 . CASTETGRNTEAFF
TRBJ1-2 TRBV7-2 . CASSLEFQAGNGGYTF